Shown below are 9 T cell receptor beta chains from a single sample sequenced in a study of shared clonotypes between healthy human individuals. This table comes from immunoSEQ multiplex PCR, and its TCRdb copy is limited to in-frame clones, with some not included. This sample carries 2 million to 2.5 million clones, 80% to 95% of them seen once, and the ten largest clones take 0.37%. The specimen was naive CD4+ T cells from PBMCs. Subset defined: CD45RA+ positively selected. The receptors come from a man between 18 and 35 years old in good health. Some clones in this sample may be carry-over from other donors' samples.

J is TRBJ2-7 and V is TRBV19; maybe TRBD1 (5 bases). This CDR3 is 15 amino acids long. Germline V lookup: CDR1 LNHDA, CDR2 SQIVND (reference sequence). V lost 5 bases, J lost 4 bases, and 18 bases lay in between. The CDR3 region is CASSVDPGKGYEQYF. CDR3 coding DNA: TGTGCCAGTAGTGTGGACCCTGGGAAGGGGTACGAGCAGTACTTC.

V is TRBV11-2 and J is TRBJ1-2; D is perhaps TRBD1 (5 bases). CDR3 length: 15 residues. The V gene lost 6 bases and the J gene lost 8 bases, with 22 bases spanning the gap. Germline V gene sequence: CDR1 SGHAT, CDR2 FQNNGV. The CDR3 loop reads CASRQDYHHSEGYTF. The CDR3 DNA sequence: TGTGCCAGCAGACAGGATTATCACCATTCGGAAGGCTACACCTTC. Full variable domain (missing parts from reference TRBV11-2 and TRBJ1-2): EAGVAQSPRYKIIEKRQSVAFWCNPISGHATLYWYQQILGQGPKLLIQFQNNGVVDDSQLPKDRFSAERLKGVDSTLKIQPAKLEDSAVYLCASRQDYHHSEGYTFGSGTRLTVV.

The rearrangement uses TRBV5-6 and TRBJ2-7; D gene ambiguous. CDR1 is SGHDT and CDR2 is YYEEEE in the germline V gene. V lost 6 bases and J 0 bases, leaving 10 bases between the germline ends. This CDR3 region has 13 residues. The CDR3 sequence is CASIGRSSYEQYF. The CDR3 DNA follows: TGTGCCAGCATCGGTAGGAGCTCCTACGAGCAGTACTTC.

The CDR3 DNA sequence: TGCAGCGCAATCACCACCGGGAGCACAGATACGCAGTATTTT. As protein: CSAITTGSTDTQYF. The chain combines TRBV29-1 with TRBJ2-3, with unresolved D. The CDR3 runs to 14 residues. Germline CDR1 and CDR2: SQVTM and ANQGSEA. With 7 bases removed from V and 0 bases from J, the gap between germline ends came to 14 bases.

The V call is TRBV5-6, the J call TRBJ1-5; D is possibly TRBD1 (5 bases). The CDR3 runs to 14 residues. Germline assignment: CDR1 SGHDT and CDR2 YYEEEE. Trimming took off 0 bases at V and 4 bases at J, with 8 bases between the two ends. CDR3 bases: TGTGCCAGCAGCTTGGGGGGGACGAATCAGCCCCAGCATTTT. Amino acids: CASSLGGTNQPQHF. The full variable domain, in which reference TRBV5-6 and TRBJ1-5 provide the parts outside the CDR3, is DAGVTQSPTHLIKTRGQQVTLRCSPKSGHDTVSWYQQALGQGPQFIFQYYEEEERQRGNFPDRFSGHQFPNYSSELNVNALLLGDSALYLCASSLGGTNQPQHFGDGTRLSIL.

The chain has TRBV2 and TRBJ2-2; possibly TRBD1 for D (5 bases). V was cut by 8 bases and J by 0 bases, with 13 bases left in between. The CDR3 is made up of 15 amino acids. The germline gives CDR1 SNHLY, CDR2 FYNNEI. For the CDR3, the DNA is TGTGCCAGCTCAGTGGGCAGGGCGAACACCGGGGAGCTGTTTTTT. This codes for CASSVGRANTGELFF. Supplemented by reference TRBV2 and TRBJ2-2, the full variable domain reads EPEVTQTPSHQVTQMGQEVILRCVPISNHLYFYWYRQILGQKVEFLVSFYNNEISEKSEIFDDQFSVERPDGSNFTLKIRSTKLEDSAMYFCASSVGRANTGELFFGEGSRLTVL.

This clone has a single count. The chain couples TRBV29-1 to TRBJ2-1; D may be TRBD1 or TRBD2 (7 bases each). The germline V gene encodes CDR1 SQVTM and CDR2 ANQGSEA. Trimming removed 4 bases at V and 2 bases at J, with 18 bases between. The CDR3 runs 16 residues. CDR3 in DNA: TGCAGCGTTGGGGGAGGGGGCCCCCCACCCTACAATGAGCAGTTCTTC. It yields the protein CSVGGGGPPPYNEQFF.

This clone was observed a few times. The gene calls are TRBV19 and TRBJ1-2; TRBD1 aligns across 8 bases. The CDR3 has 12 residues. V was pared by 7 bases and J by 3 bases, with 1 base of the junction left unmatched. The germline V gene has CDR1 LNHDA and CDR2 SQIVND (reference sequence). CDR3 nucleotides: TGTGCCAGTACGGACAGGGACTATGGCTACACCTTC. Translation: CASTDRDYGYTF.

This chain joins TRBV28 and TRBJ2-3; possible D gene TRBD2, 5 bases. Germline V gives CDR1 MDHEN, CDR2 SYDVKM. V gave up 8 bases and J gave up 4 bases, with 16 bases separating them. The CDR3 runs 14 residues. The CDR3 reads CASYGGPRPDTQYF. For the CDR3, the DNA is TGTGCCAGCTACGGCGGGCCTAGGCCAGATACGCAGTATTTT.